The clone carrying this T cell receptor beta chain was detected a few times. The data belong to a study of T cells after yellow fever vaccination. They built TCR cDNA with 5'RACE template switching, a step that put in a universal primer site and UMIs. TCRdb called the 5' RACE reads again in MiXCR, with one record for every CDR3 protein. In the table there are roughly 350,000 distinct CDR3 sequences, 4.1% of which are singletons. The V and J ends lost 11 bases and 4 bases respectively, with 19 bases between them. Germline CDR1 is MDHEN and CDR2 is SYDVKM. The CDR3 consists of 14 residues. This chain connects TRBV28 to TRBJ2-3, with a weak D call TRBD2 (5 bases). This specimen was PBMCs, taken 5 days after the yellow fever booster vaccination. The clonotype originates from a man aged 18 to 30 who received the YFV17D yellow fever vaccine. The CDR3 DNA follows: TGTGCCGGTTCCTCGGGGTGGCGGGCAGATACGCAGTATTTT. Translating it yields CAGSSGWRADTQYF.